The 11 T cell receptor beta chains in this list originate from one sample, sequenced in a study of human T cells and chemical hapten exposure. TCRdb called the 5' RACE reads again in MiXCR, with one record for every CDR3 protein. The sample yields fewer than 150,000 distinct CDR3 sequences, around a fifth seen once. Whole blood that had not been fractionated was the source of extracted total RNA. The receptors shown here come from a human donor in good health.

This clonotype was picked up a small number of times. The chain employs TRBV7-6 and TRBJ1-5; no reliable D call. V lost 3 bases and J lost 9, with 9 bases in between. The CDR3 runs 12 residues. In germline, CDR1 is SGHVS, CDR2 FNYEAQ. The CDR3 loop is CASSLLAGPQHF. For the CDR3, the DNA is TGTGCCAGCAGCTTGCTGGCGGGGCCCCAGCATTTT.

The CDR3 DNA reads as TGCGCCAGCAGCCTACGGGGCGGGGAGAACGAGCAGTACTTC. Amino acid sequence: CASSLRGGENEQYF. The chain couples TRBV4-1 to TRBJ2-7; a weak D match, TRBD2 (6 bases). In germline, CDR1 is MGHRA, CDR2 YSYEKL. CDR3 length: 14 residues. V lost 4 bases and J 5 bases, leaving 15 bases between the germline ends.

This clonotype was seen a handful of times. The V call is TRBV24-1, the J call TRBJ2-7, with 13 bases fitting TRBD2. This CDR3 has 14 residues. The germline V gene has CDR1 KGHDR and CDR2 SFDVKD. V lost 10 bases and J lost 3; bases outside the gene matches: 5. CDR3 amino acids: CATNGTSGVYEQYF. CDR3 nucleotide sequence: TGTGCCACGAACGGGACTAGCGGGGTCTACGAGCAGTACTTC.

This sequence joins TRBV15 and TRBJ1-2; D possibly corresponds to TRBD1 (5 bases). Trimming stripped 0 bases from V and 5 bases from J, with 7 bases between. Germline assignment: CDR1 LNHNV and CDR2 YYDKDF (reference sequence). This CDR3 spans 13 amino acids. CDR3 coding DNA: TGTGCCACCAGCAGAGATCGGGGGTATGGCTACACCTTC. Amino acids: CATSRDRGYGYTF.

Only a few counts were recorded for this clonotype. The gene calls are TRBV20-1 and TRBJ2-6; D is unresolved. The CDR3 spans 18 residues. V was trimmed by 3 bases and J by 0 bases, leaving 18 bases between them. Germline V gene data show CDR1 as DFQATT and CDR2 as SNEGSKA (reference sequence). Here the CDR3 DNA reads TGCAGTGCTAGGCCCCCCTACGGCTCCAGCTCTGGGGCCAACGTCCTGACTTTC. It encodes CSARPPYGSSSGANVLTF.

The chain couples TRBV10-2 to TRBJ2-3, with a tentative D call TRBD2 (5 bases). Trimming removed 1 base from V and 0 bases from J, with 8 bases in between. The CDR3 covers 15 residues. CDR1 and CDR2 (germline): WSHSY, SAAADI. The DNA of the CDR3 is TGCGCCAGCAGTGAGTATGGAGGTAGCACAGATACGCAGTATTTT. Amino acid sequence: CASSEYGGSTDTQYF.

This clonotype has only a few counts. The CDR3 here is CASSQSSASGQYF. The CDR3 nucleotides read TGTGCCAGCAGTCAATCATCGGCTAGCGGGCAGTACTTC. V and J are TRBV6-5 and TRBJ2-7, with 7 bases aligning to TRBD2. The CDR3 extends over 13 amino acids. CDR1 and CDR2 from the germline V gene are MNHEY and SVGAGI. The junction had 10 bases not matched to a gene; V was cut back by 5 bases and J by 9 bases.

The chain recombines TRBV12-3 or TRBV12-4 with TRBJ2-5; unclear D gene. Trimming removed 5 bases at V and 4 bases at J, with 17 bases between. This CDR3 comprises 15 residues. For the CDR3, the DNA is TGTGCCAGCAGTGGGGAACCCCTCCGGAGAGAGACCCAGTACTTC. It codes for CASSGEPLRRETQYF.

This clonotype was recorded a few times. In nucleotides, the CDR3 is TGTGCCAGCAGCTCTGGACAGGGGGCGCGTGGGGCCAACGTCCTGACTTTC. Encoded protein: CASSSGQGARGANVLTF. The chain recombines TRBV5-4 with TRBJ2-6; 11 bases agree with TRBD1. CDR3 length: 17 amino acids. Trimming took 3 bases from V and 3 from J; bases not matched to a gene: 5. The germline gives CDR1 SGHNT, CDR2 YYREEE (reference sequence).

This clonotype was detected only a few times. The chain links TRBV11-2 to TRBJ2-1; maybe TRBD2 (5 bases). The V gene lost 5 bases and the J gene lost 9 bases, with 20 bases spanning the gap. Germline CDR1 SGHAT, CDR2 FQNNGV. This CDR3 is 15 amino acids long. The CDR3 sequence is CASSHGSAERGEQFF. As DNA, the CDR3 is TGTGCCAGCAGCCATGGGAGCGCCGAACGGGGTGAGCAGTTCTTC.

J is TRBJ1-2 and V is TRBV20-1; D perhaps matches TRBD1 (6 bases). This CDR3 is 13 amino acids long. V shed 3 bases and J shed 4 bases, with 12 bases lying between them. Germline lookup yields CDR1 DFQATT and CDR2 SNEGSKA (reference sequence). The CDR3 DNA sequence: TGCAGTGCTAGCGGGGGGCCGGGCTATGGCTACACCTTC. Translated, it gives CSASGGPGYGYTF.